This paragraph covers one T cell receptor (beta chain) sequence. The source of the sample is a study of regulatory T cells in long-lasting Graves disease. CDR3-region Arm-PCR and iRepertoire HTBI primers produced the TCR beta libraries. TCRdb re-called the multiplex PCR reads through MiXCR, storing one row per CDR3 protein. The sample has 500,000 to 800,000 distinct CDR3 sequences, around 32% seen once. Time point in this sample: persistent/refractory GD, antithyroid drugs over 5 years with positive TRAb. Construction of the TCR library relied on RNA isolated from PBMCs. Tubes containing EDTA received approximately 9.8 milliliters of drawn peripheral blood. The clonotype was recovered from a female donor with Graves disease. Material: peripheral blood mononuclear cells (PBMCs), obtained when the disease was refractory, from a patient treated with antithyroid drugs.

The CDR3 protein is CASSSDRHQETQYF. CDR3 nucleotides: TGTGCCAGCAGCTCGGACAGGCACCAAGAGACCCAGTACTTC. The chain joins TRBV7-9 to TRBJ2-5, with 7 positions matching TRBD1. The junction had 2 bases not matched to a gene; V was cut back by 4 bases and J by 0 bases. Germline V gives CDR1 SEHNR, CDR2 FQNEAQ (reference sequence). The CDR3 is 14 amino acids.